This T cell receptor (beta chain) came from a study of blood T cell repertoires in COVID-19. Study-level information: From the United States, Italy and Spain came samples of acute and convalescent COVID-19. PBMCs, B-cell-depleted T cells, or T cells provided the cDNA or gDNA that made up the material.

The authors' processing: Estimation of nucleated cell counts was performed using reference gene primer amplification. Clones were sequenced by immunoSEQ multiplex PCR, and TCRdb holds only the in-frame ones, with some missing. V, J and clone size are taken as reported in that table, and D and trimming were inferred from the DNA itself. The sample has roughly 30,000 clones; 88% are singletons. The sample was peripheral blood. The origin of this receptor is a man aged 60 to 75 with COVID-19, enrolled during active disease.

The CDR3 sequence is CASSLDRSYEQYF. The CDR3 DNA is TGCGCCAGCAGCTTAGACAGGTCCTACGAGCAGTACTTC. This chain joins TRBV5-1 and TRBJ2-7; D might be TRBD1 (6 bases). Germline assignment: CDR1 SGHRS and CDR2 YFSETQ. V dropped 2 bases and J dropped 1 base, with 7 bases sitting between them. There are 13 residues in the CDR3.